This TCR beta chain originates from a study of blood T cells in healthy people across ages (dated by TCRdb to the mid-2010s). For the wider study: In model experiments, template switching captured about one uniquely barcoded TCR beta cDNA molecule for every two T cells. Using deep sequencing normalized with unique cDNA molecular identifiers, the study measured how TCR beta repertoire diversity changes with age. Donors were grouped into four age groups: young (average approximately 15 years), middle-aged (39), aged (around 66) and long-lived (roughly 80). To avoid experimental bias, donors of different ages were randomly spread across the sequencing lanes. For two donors (one aged 18 to 30 and one aged 80 or older), the study analyzed two additional independent replicas of 1 million unique cDNA reads from the same blood draw. General study outcomes and caveats: The percentage of naive T cells measured by flow cytometry correlated strongly with observed TCR beta diversity. Because the CMV infection status of the donors was unknown, age-related changes in expanded clonotypes may potentially have been confounded. Bulk unsorted PBMC profiling prevented conclusive comparison of naive and antigen-experienced compartments. Estimates of total diversity from one million sequenced T cells were regarded as lower bounds and underestimates. As age increased, observed TCR beta diversity per million T cells dropped in a roughly linear way, and a significant reduction was already evident by age 40. Compared with the aged group, the long-lived group had more naive CD4+ T cells, fewer expanded clones and increased TCR diversity, suggesting age selection.

Trimming takes 0 bases off V and 0 bases off J; junction bases not matched to a gene: 2. The germline V gene yields MGHRA for CDR1 and YSYEKL for CDR2. The CDR3 runs 16 residues from the cysteine to the phenylalanine. Just CDR3 DNA is preserved here, 48 bases in frame from base 1. Systemically healthy Caucasian individuals from Russia, some 38 in total and aged about 6 to 100 years, were included as donors. Each donor gave ten milliliters of peripheral blood, drawn into EDTA-treated Vacutainer tubes. Ficoll-Paque density-gradient centrifugation was used to isolate PBMCs, with at least 6.5 million per sample. Trizol reagent was used to extract total RNA from the PBMCs, yielding at least 6 micrograms per sample. Naive CD45RAhigh/CD27high T cell percentages were measured by flow cytometry on a PBMC aliquot from every donor. On this clonotype itself: Its cognate antigen has yet to be identified. No much larger clone exists at a distance of one base, and base qualities are not known.

The library came from 5' RACE. The reads were generated on an Illumina HiSeq 2500. A second PCR of about 6 to 11 cycles was performed with a sample-barcoded 5' primer and a J-beta primer mix. A unique molecular identifier was introduced onto each TCR beta cDNA molecule by a template-switch 5' adaptor carrying 12 random nucleotides. Each sample yielded at least 3 million CDR3-containing paired-end reads. All of the RNA was converted into first-strand cDNA using the Mint cDNA synthesis kit, with a TRBC-specific oligonucleotide serving as the primer. Following uracil-DNA glycosylase treatment, a first 18-cycle PCR with universal primers M1SS and BC2_uni_R was performed on all cDNA. Under the source paper's analysis protocol: Each sample was normalized by randomly selecting 1 million high-quality reads, each carrying a distinct molecular identifier. Reads sharing molecular identifiers were discarded rather than binned into consensus sequences. CDR3 identification, clonotype clustering and error correction used MiTCR with a Q25 quality threshold and the strictest error-elimination algorithm. A nonparametric unseen species model with Euler transformation was used to estimate lower-bound total TCR beta diversity. TCRdb trimmed public reads at Q25 via fastp, called clones via MiXCR and kept in-frame beta chains. CDR3 protein sequences are deduplicated, and each keeps its most common genes and DNA. TCRdb's processing, not the authors' own work, is the source of the V and J calls. For this sample the table gives over a million distinct CDR3 sequences, of which around 43% were detected only once. The ten largest make up around 18% of the sample.

Recombination linked TRBV4-1 to TRBJ2-1, and 7 bases in between align with TRBD2. The sequenced sample was blood. The sequence came from a woman aged 55-70 years in good health. The DNA sequence follows: TGCGCCAGCAGCCAAGACCTAGCGGACTCCTACAATGAGCAGTTCTTC. It encodes CASSQDLADSYNEQFF.